This T cell receptor (beta chain) was profiled in a study of shared clonotypes between healthy human individuals. The CDR3 sequence is 15 residues long. V was clipped by 0 bases and J by 2 bases, with 11 bases between them. Germline V gene lookup returns CDR1 SGHDN and CDR2 FVKESK. The repertoire was sequenced with immunoSEQ multiplex PCR; TCRdb's copy has only in-frame clones and lacks some. The sample records some 2,400,000 clones, under 97% being singletons. Sequenced input: naive CD4+ T cells sorted from blood. Subset denoted: CD45RA+ positively selected. The TCR comes from a man aged 18 to 30 in good health. This rearrangement joins TRBV14 to TRBJ2-7; maybe TRBD1 (6 bases). The CDR3 nucleotides are TGTGCCAGCAGCCAAGATCCGGGACATACCTACGAGCAGTACTTC. Translation gives CASSQDPGHTYEQYF.